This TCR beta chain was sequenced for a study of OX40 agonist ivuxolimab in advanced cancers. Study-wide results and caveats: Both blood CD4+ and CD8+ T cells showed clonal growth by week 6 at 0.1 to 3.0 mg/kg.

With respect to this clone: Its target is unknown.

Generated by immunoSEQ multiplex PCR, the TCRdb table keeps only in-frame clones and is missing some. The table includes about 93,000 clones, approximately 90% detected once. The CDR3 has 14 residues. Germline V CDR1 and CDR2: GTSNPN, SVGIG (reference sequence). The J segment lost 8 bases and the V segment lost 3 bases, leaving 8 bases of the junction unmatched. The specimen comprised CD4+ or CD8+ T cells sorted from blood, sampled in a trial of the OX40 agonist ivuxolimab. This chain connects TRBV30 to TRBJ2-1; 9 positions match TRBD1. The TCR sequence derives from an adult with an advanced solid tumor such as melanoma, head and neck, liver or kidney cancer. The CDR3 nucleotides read TGTGCCTGGAGCAGGGACAGGGTGGTGGATGAGCAGTTCTTC. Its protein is CAWSRDRVVDEQFF. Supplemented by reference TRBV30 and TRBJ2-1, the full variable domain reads SQTIHQWPATLVQPVGSPLSLECTVEGTSNPNLYWYRQAAGRGLQLLFYSVGIGQISSEVPQNLSASRPQDRQFILSSKKLLLSDSGFYLCAWSRDRVVDEQFFGPGTRLTVL.